The clone carrying this T cell receptor (beta chain) showed up just a few times. These data belong to a study of CD8 T cells in Susac syndrome. Random hexamers were used to reverse transcribe 0.5 to 1 ug of RNA. MiXCR, run by TCRdb on the immunoSEQ multiplex PCR reads, gives a single entry per CDR3 protein. Of about 300,000 distinct CDR3 sequences in the sample, 89% were seen once. CDR3 length: 14 amino acids. Trimming cost V 6 bases and J 4 bases; bases outside gene matches: 3. Germline V CDR1 and CDR2: MNHEY, SMNVEV (reference sequence). The chain couples TRBV27 to TRBJ1-6; the match to TRBD1 covers 7 bases. The clonotype was recovered from a human donor with multiple sclerosis. Source material: CD8+ T cells from PBMCs. The CDR3 region is CASSGTVYNSPLHF. CDR3 nucleotides: TGTGCCAGCAGCGGGACAGTATATAATTCACCCCTCCACTTT.